Below are 9 T cell receptor beta chains sequenced from a single sample in a study of beta chain features in type 1 diabetes. The isolated RNA, all of it, was reverse transcribed, so expressed TCRB transcripts were what got sequenced. Assay: immunoSEQ multiplex PCR; the TCRdb copy retains only in-frame clones and omits some. The sample lists roughly 330,000 clones, 11% occurring once. The sequencing sample was made of naive CD4+ T cells from blood. The receptor source for this set is a woman aged 30 to 39 in good health.

In this sample, this clone turned up a few times. The V gene is TRBV6-1, the J gene TRBJ2-7; the match to TRBD2 covers 9 bases. The germline CDR1 and CDR2 sequences are MNHNS and SASEGT. The CDR3 totals 14 residues. V was pared by 6 bases and J by 4 bases, with 7 bases of the junction left unmatched. CDR3 loop: CASRVAGEYYEQYF. The CDR3 DNA reads as TGTGCCAGCAGGGTAGCGGGAGAGTATTACGAGCAGTACTTC.

Only a few counts were recorded for this clone. This chain joins TRBV7-2 and TRBJ2-7; D possibly corresponds to TRBD1 (5 bases). V was trimmed by 1 base and J by 1 base, leaving 8 bases between them. The CDR3 contains 14 residues. Germline lookup yields CDR1 SGHTA and CDR2 FQGNSA. For the CDR3, the DNA is TGTGCCAGCAGCTTAGACAGGCCATCCTACGAGCAGTACTTC. Translating gives CASSLDRPSYEQYF.

This chain links TRBV30 with TRBJ2-1, with D possibly TRBD1 on 5 matching bases. Germline V gene lookup returns CDR1 GTSNPN and CDR2 SVGIG (reference sequence). This CDR3 region has 12 residues. The ends were cut back, 5 bases at V and 4 bases at J, with 9 bases in the middle. The CDR3 loop is CAWDKGYNEQFF. The CDR3 DNA sequence: TGTGCCTGGGACAAGGGGTACAATGAGCAGTTCTTC.

This clone was seen a few times. The CDR3 nucleotides read TGTGCCAGCAGCGAACAGGGGAATGAGCAGTTCTTC. Its translation is CASSEQGNEQFF. This chain links TRBV5-4 with TRBJ2-1, with TRBD1 matching 7 bases. Germline trimming cut 4 bases from V and 7 bases from J; bases unmatched to any gene: 2. The CDR3 loop spans 12 amino acids. Germline loops: CDR1 SGHNT, CDR2 YYREEE (reference sequence).

In its sample, this clone was seen a few times. The gene calls are TRBV19 and TRBJ2-6; a possible D gene is TRBD1 (5 bases). Trimming took off 1 base at V and 1 base at J, with 17 bases between the two ends. Germline CDR1 and CDR2: LNHDA and SQIVND (reference sequence). CDR3 length: 19 residues. Written as DNA, the CDR3 is TGTGCCAGTAGTATAGGAGGTGCAGGGTATAGGTCTGGGGCCAACGTCCTGACTTTC. Its translation: CASSIGGAGYRSGANVLTF. Together with reference TRBV19 and TRBJ2-6, the CDR3 gives the full variable domain: DGGITQSPKYLFRKEGQNVTLSCEQNLNHDAMYWYRQDPGQGLRLIYYSQIVNDFQKGDIAEGYSVSREKKESFPLTVTSAQKNPTAFYLCASSIGGAGYRSGANVLTFGAGSRLTVL.

In this sample, this clone turned up a few times. The chain combines TRBV30 with TRBJ2-5; tentative D call: TRBD2 (6 bases). Trimming took 0 bases from V and 7 from J, leaving 12 bases between them. Germline loops: CDR1 GTSNPN, CDR2 SVGIG (reference sequence). This CDR3 contains 13 residues. The CDR3 loop reads CAWSVGQGGTQYF. The CDR3 DNA is TGTGCCTGGAGTGTAGGGCAGGGAGGGACCCAGTACTTC.

This chain links TRBV4-3 with TRBJ2-3, with D tentatively TRBD2 (6 bases). V was cut by 1 base and J by 4 bases, with 12 bases left in between. There are 15 residues in the CDR3. Per the germline V gene, CDR1 is LGHNA and CDR2 is YSLEER. The CDR3 DNA is TGCGCCAGCAGCCAAGTACCGGGAGCGGCAGATACGCAGTATTTT. This sequence encodes CASSQVPGAADTQYF.

The rearrangement links TRBV28 to TRBJ2-5; TRBD2 might be the D (5 bases). The CDR3 has 17 amino acids. Germline CDR1 reads MDHEN; CDR2 reads SYDVKM. The V gene lost 7 bases and the J gene lost 2 bases, with 23 bases spanning the gap. CDR3 nucleotides: TGTGCCAGCACCAAAGCCCGGGTAGCGAGTACTCAAGAGACCCAGTACTTC. Protein product: CASTKARVASTQETQYF. The full variable domain, rest sourced from reference TRBV28 and TRBJ2-5, is DVKVTQSSRYLVKRTGEKVFLECVQDMDHENMFWYRQDPGLGLRLIYFSYDVKMKEKGDIPEGYSVSREKKERFSLILESASTNQTSMYLCASTKARVASTQETQYFGPGTRLLVL.

DNA of the CDR3: TGTGCCAGCAGTGAAGCCAGCGGGGGCAATTACAATGAGCAGTTCTTC. Its protein product is CASSEASGGNYNEQFF. This sequence joins TRBV2 and TRBJ2-1; TRBD2 aligns across 8 bases. V gave up 0 bases and J gave up 4 bases; unmatched junction bases: 5. Germline CDR1 reads SNHLY; CDR2 reads FYNNEI. The CDR3 spans 16 residues.